These T cell receptor beta chains were read from a single sample in a study of blood T cell repertoires in COVID-19. Profiling relied on immunoSEQ multiplex PCR, and the TCRdb table lists in-frame clones only, not all of them. The sample has 140,000 to 150,000 clones; around 89% are singletons. Specimen: peripheral blood. Source of these receptors: a man aged 55 to 70 with active or convalescent COVID-19. Each CDR3 is given with its conserved first and last residue. D genes are given only for firm matches. The size of a clone is reported for some rows only, either as once, few or many, or as a class for expanded clones.

TRBV5-1	TRBJ2-1	.	TRBD2	CASSLGGSSYNEQFF	TGCGCCAGCAGCTTGGGCGGGAGTAGTTACAATGAGCAGTTCTTC
TRBV7-6	TRBJ1-2	.	TRBD1	CASSVDRAGYTF	TGTGCCAGCAGCGTCGACAGGGCTGGCTACACCTTC
TRBV5-1	TRBJ2-3	.	.	CASRRDQTDTQYF	TGCGCCAGCAGGCGGGATCAAACAGATACGCAGTATTTT
TRBV2	TRBJ2-5	.	TRBD1	CASSPGQTGETQYF	TGTGCCAGCAGCCCGGGACAGACGGGAGAGACCCAGTACTTC
TRBV6-5	TRBJ2-3	.	.	CASSYAVTDTQYF	TGTGCCAGCAGTTACGCGGTCACAGATACGCAGTATTTT
TRBV9	TRBJ1-1	.	.	CASAEGGAWTEAFF	TGTGCCAGCGCAGAAGGGGGGGCCTGGACTGAAGCTTTCTTT
TRBV5-1	TRBJ1-1	.	TRBD1	CASSFGGTGGATEAFF	TGCGCCAGCAGCTTTGGCGGGACAGGGGGCGCGACTGAAGCTTTCTTT
TRBV6-2/TRBV6-3	TRBJ1-2	.	.	CASSSARKNYGYTF	TGTGCCAGCAGTTCAGCGAGGAAGAACTATGGCTACACCTTC
TRBV3-1/TRBV3-2	TRBJ2-3	.	.	CASSQDSAGDTQYF	TGTGCCAGCAGCCAAGATTCAGCGGGAGATACGCAGTATTTT
TRBV19	TRBJ1-3	.	TRBD1	CASKINIGQGEGGNTIYF	TGTGCCAGTAAAATAAACATCGGACAGGGGGAAGGTGGAAACACCATATATTTT
TRBV7-8	TRBJ1-5	.	TRBD1	CASSGARDRDQPQHF	TGTGCCAGCAGCGGAGCCCGGGACAGGGATCAGCCCCAGCATTTT
TRBV28	TRBJ1-1	.	.	CASSLGGMRNTEAFF	TGTGCCAGCAGTTTAGGGGGGATGAGGAACACTGAAGCTTTCTTT
TRBV20-1	TRBJ1-2	.	.	CSARASGGITF	TGCAGTGCTAGGGCCTCCGGGGGGATCACCTTC
TRBV24-1	TRBJ2-1	.	TRBD2	CATSHTFGGTYNEQFF	TGTGCCACCAGTCATACGTTCGGGGGGACCTACAATGAGCAGTTCTTC
TRBV11-2	TRBJ2-5	.	.	CASSLDGAAKHGTQYF	TGTGCCAGCAGCTTAGATGGGGCAGCAAAACATGGGACCCAGTACTTC
TRBV30	TRBJ1-5	few	.	CAWRSLSSNQPQHF	TGTGCCTGGAGAAGCCTCTCCAGCAATCAGCCCCAGCATTTT
TRBV4-3	TRBJ2-3	.	TRBD2	CASSQEAGASQYTQYF	TGCGCCAGCAGCCAAGAAGCGGGGGCGTCACAATATACGCAGTATTTT
TRBV24-1	TRBJ2-5	.	.	CATSGAGKETQYF	TGTGCCACCAGTGGGGCCGGTAAAGAGACCCAGTACTTC
TRBV7-2	TRBJ1-6	.	TRBD1	CASSVDRGNSPLHF	TGTGCCAGCAGCGTCGACAGGGGTAATTCACCCCTCCACTTT
TRBV6-5	TRBJ2-1	.	.	CASSRGSEQFF	TGTGCCAGCAGTCGGGGGAGCGAGCAGTTCTTC
TRBV5-1	TRBJ1-2	.	TRBD1	CASSLAPLRQGGYGYTF	TGCGCCAGCAGCTTGGCCCCCTTGAGACAGGGGGGCTATGGCTACACCTTC
TRBV18	TRBJ1-5	.	.	CASSRDNSNQPQHF	TGTGCCAGCTCACGGGACAATAGCAATCAGCCCCAGCATTTT
TRBV5-6	TRBJ2-1	.	TRBD1	CASSLGPGQTTYNEQFF	TGTGCCAGCAGCTTGGGGCCGGGACAGACCACCTACAATGAGCAGTTCTTC
TRBV10-3	TRBJ2-1	.	TRBD2	CAISEQASGNLFF	TGTGCCATCAGTGAGCAGGCTAGCGGGAATCTGTTCTTC
TRBV28	TRBJ1-2	.	.	CASSSGGYGYTF	TGTGCCAGCAGCTCCGGCGGTTATGGCTACACCTTC
TRBV5-1	TRBJ2-7	.	.	CASSRDPGRVGEQYF	TGCGCCAGCAGCCGCGATCCGGGCAGGGTGGGAGAGCAGTACTTC
TRBV30	TRBJ2-2	.	TRBD1	CAWRNRDRGNTGELFF	TGTGCCTGGAGGAACCGGGACAGGGGGAATACCGGGGAGCTGTTTTTT
TRBV27	TRBJ2-5	.	TRBD1	CASGTGRQETQYF	TGTGCCAGCGGGACAGGACGTCAAGAGACCCAGTACTTC
TRBV28	TRBJ1-5	.	.	CASSQPGRSPQHF	TGTGCCAGCAGTCAACCCGGTCGATCGCCCCAGCATTTT
TRBV18	TRBJ1-4	.	TRBD1	CASSPGQGGEKLFF	TGTGCCAGCTCACCGGGACAGGGGGGAGAAAAACTGTTTTTT
TRBV7-9	TRBJ2-7	.	TRBD1	CASSLAGTGERYEQYF	TGTGCCAGCAGCTTAGCCGGGACAGGGGAAAGATACGAGCAGTACTTC
TRBV24-1	TRBJ2-3	.	TRBD2	CATSDFNVGGSLTDTQYF	TGTGCCACCAGTGATTTCAACGTCGGCGGGAGCCTCACAGATACGCAGTATTTT
TRBV20-1	TRBJ1-3	.	.	CSASSKRGNTIYF	TGCAGTGCTAGTTCTAAGCGGGGAAACACCATATATTTT
TRBV5-1	TRBJ2-7	.	TRBD1	CASSPQTGAPHEQYF	TGCGCCAGCAGCCCCCAGACAGGGGCTCCCCACGAGCAGTACTTC
TRBV18	TRBJ2-5	.	.	CASSPRAETQYF	TGTGCCAGCTCACCCCGCGCCGAGACCCAGTACTTC
TRBV7-2	TRBJ2-3	.	.	CASSFGRDTQYF	TGTGCCAGCAGCTTTGGGCGAGATACGCAGTATTTT
TRBV7-8	TRBJ2-2	.	.	CASSLDSGTANTGELFF	TGTGCCAGCAGCTTAGACAGCGGTACCGCGAACACCGGGGAGCTGTTTTTT
TRBV28	TRBJ1-5	.	TRBD1	CASSPSTGYQPQHF	TGTGCCAGCAGTCCCTCGACAGGGTATCAGCCCCAGCATTTT
TRBV18	TRBJ1-2	.	TRBD1	CASSPGQGALGYTF	TGTGCCAGCTCACCAGGGCAGGGGGCGTTGGGCTACACCTTC
TRBV5-1	TRBJ2-2	.	TRBD1	CASSLRGQTKTNTGELFF	TGCGCCAGCAGCTTACGGGGACAGACTAAGACGAACACCGGGGAGCTGTTTTTT
TRBV30	TRBJ1-2	.	.	CAWNEDVGGGYTF	TGTGCCTGGAATGAAGACGTTGGGGGGGGCTACACCTTC
TRBV9	TRBJ2-1	once	TRBD1	CASSPRWDSYNEQFF	TGTGCCAGCAGCCCGCGGTGGGACAGCTACAATGAGCAGTTCTTC
TRBV5-5	TRBJ2-5	.	.	CASSWTEETQYF	TGTGCCAGCAGCTGGACAGAAGAGACCCAGTACTTC
TRBV7-2	TRBJ2-7	few	.	CASSSTGAYEQYF	TGTGCCAGCAGCTCGACAGGAGCCTACGAGCAGTACTTC
TRBV5-6	TRBJ2-7	.	TRBD1	CASSLGQGLGEQYF	TGTGCCAGCAGCTTGGGACAGGGGTTAGGCGAGCAGTACTTC
TRBV18	TRBJ2-7	.	TRBD1	CASSLTGTGRYEQYF	TGTGCCAGCTCACTAACCGGGACAGGGCGCTACGAGCAGTACTTC